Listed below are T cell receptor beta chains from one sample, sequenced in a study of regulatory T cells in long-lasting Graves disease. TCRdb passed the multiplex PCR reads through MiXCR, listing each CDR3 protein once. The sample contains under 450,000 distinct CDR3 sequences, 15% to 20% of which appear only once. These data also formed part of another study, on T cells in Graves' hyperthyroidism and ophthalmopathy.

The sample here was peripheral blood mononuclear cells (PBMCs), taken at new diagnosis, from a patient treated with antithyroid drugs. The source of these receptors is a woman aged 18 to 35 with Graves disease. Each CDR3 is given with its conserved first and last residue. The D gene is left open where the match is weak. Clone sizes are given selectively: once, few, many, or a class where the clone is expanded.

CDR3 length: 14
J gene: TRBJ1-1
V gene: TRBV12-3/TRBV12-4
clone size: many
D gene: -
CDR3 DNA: TGTGCCAGCAGTTTATTGGGGATGAACACTGAAGCTTTCTTT
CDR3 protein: CASSLLGMNTEAFF

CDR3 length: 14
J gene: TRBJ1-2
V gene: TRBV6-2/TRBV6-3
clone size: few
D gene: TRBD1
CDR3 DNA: TGTGCCAGCAGGAGGGACAGGGGGAGGGATGGCTACACCTTC
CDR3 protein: CASRRDRGRDGYTF

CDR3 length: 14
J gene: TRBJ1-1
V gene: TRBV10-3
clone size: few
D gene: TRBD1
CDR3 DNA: TGTGCCATCACCGCCGACAGGGAGTCGTCTGAAGCTTTCTTT
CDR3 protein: CAITADRESSEAFF

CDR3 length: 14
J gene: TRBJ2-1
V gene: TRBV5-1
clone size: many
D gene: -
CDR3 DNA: TGCGCCAGCAGCTTCCGGGACAAGGGGAATGAGCAGTTCTTC
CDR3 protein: CASSFRDKGNEQFF

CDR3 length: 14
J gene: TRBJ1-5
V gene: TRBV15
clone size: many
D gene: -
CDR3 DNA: TGTGCCACCAGCAGAGACGAGGGTGGTCAGCCCCAGCATTTT
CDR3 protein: CATSRDEGGQPQHF

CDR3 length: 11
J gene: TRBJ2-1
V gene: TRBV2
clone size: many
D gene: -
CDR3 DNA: TGTGCCAGTCGGTATGGCAATGAGCAGTTCTTC
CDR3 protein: CASRYGNEQFF

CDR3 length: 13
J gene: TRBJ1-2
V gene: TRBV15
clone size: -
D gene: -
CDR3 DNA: TGTGCCACCAGCGCCCGGAGGGGCTATGGCTACACCTTC
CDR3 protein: CATSARRGYGYTF

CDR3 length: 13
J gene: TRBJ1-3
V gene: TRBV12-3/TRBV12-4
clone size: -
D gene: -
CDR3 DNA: TGTGCCAGCAGCAAACAGGGTAGAAACACCATATATTTT
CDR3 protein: CASSKQGRNTIYF

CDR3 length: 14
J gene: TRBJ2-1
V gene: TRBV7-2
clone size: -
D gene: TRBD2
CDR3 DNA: TGTGCCAGCAGGGGCGGGGGGGCTGTCAATGAGCAGTTCTTC
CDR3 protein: CASRGGGAVNEQFF

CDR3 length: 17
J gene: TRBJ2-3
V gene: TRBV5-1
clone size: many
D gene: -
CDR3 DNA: TGCGCCAGCAGCTTGGAGCCCGGGACACCCAGCACAGATACGCAGTATTTT
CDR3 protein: CASSLEPGTPSTDTQYF

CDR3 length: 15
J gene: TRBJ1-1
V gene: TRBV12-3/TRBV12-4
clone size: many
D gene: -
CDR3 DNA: TGTGCCAGCAGCCTAAGACAGGTCTCGAACACTGAAGCTTTCTTT
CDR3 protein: CASSLRQVSNTEAFF

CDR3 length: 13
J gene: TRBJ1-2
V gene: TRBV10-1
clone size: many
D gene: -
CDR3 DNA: TGCGCCAGCAGTGAGACAGGGACCTATGGCTACACCTTC
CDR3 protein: CASSETGTYGYTF

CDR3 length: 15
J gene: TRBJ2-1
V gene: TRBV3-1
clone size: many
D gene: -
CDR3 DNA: TGTGCCAGCAGCCAAGGACAGGGAGGATTAAATGAGCAGTTCTTC
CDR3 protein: CASSQGQGGLNEQFF